These T cell receptor beta chains were read from a single sample in a study of post-analysis software for immune sequencing data. TCRdb passed the PCR reads through MiXCR, listing each CDR3 protein once. There are approximately 730,000 distinct CDR3 sequences in the sample; roughly 50% occur only once, and 4.9% lies in the top ten. The sequenced material came from blood. Receptors were obtained from a girl aged 10 to 17 with multiple sclerosis. Both conserved end residues are part of each CDR3. A D gene is named only where the DNA matches it firmly. The size entry is marked missing in some rows and otherwise reads once, few, many or a size class.

d_gene,abundance,v_gene,j_gene,CDR3nt,CDR3aa
TRBD2,NA,TRBV24-1,TRBJ2-1,TGTGCCACCAGTGAACCTAGCGGGAGGCGGAATGAGCAGTTCTTC,CATSEPSGRRNEQFF
TRBD2,NA,TRBV19,TRBJ2-1,TGTGCCAGTACCGGGGGGGGCTTTGAGCAGTTCTTC,CASTGGGFEQFF
NA,NA,TRBV20-1,TRBJ1-1,TGCAGTGCTAGACCCGGGGGGGGGAGCACTGAAGCTTTCTTT,CSARPGGGSTEAFF
NA,NA,TRBV15,TRBJ1-2,TGTGCCACCAGCAGGGCCTCGGGCGGGGCTAACTATGGCTACACCTTC,CATSRASGGANYGYTF
NA,NA,TRBV20-1,TRBJ2-3,TGCAGTGCTAGTCGGGCCCAGCGAGCAGATACGCAGTATTTT,CSASRAQRADTQYF
NA,few,TRBV6-7,TRBJ2-7,TGTGCCAGCAGTAGGACAGTCTTCCAATCCTCCTACGAGCAGTACTTC,CASSRTVFQSSYEQYF
TRBD2,NA,TRBV4-1,TRBJ2-1,TGCGCCAGCAGCCAAGATGCAGCGGGAGCCTACAATGAGCAGTTCTTC,CASSQDAAGAYNEQFF
NA,NA,TRBV21-1,TRBJ2-6,TGTGCCAGCAGCAAAAGGGGGGGGCGCATTGGATCTGGGGCCAACGTCCTGACTTTC,CASSKRGGRIGSGANVLTF
NA,NA,TRBV29-1,TRBJ2-3,TGCAGCGTTGAACCCCAGGGATCAGATACGCAGTATTTT,CSVEPQGSDTQYF
NA,NA,TRBV7-2,TRBJ1-2,TGTGCCAGCAGCCCCCAGACCTCTAACTATGGCTACACCTTC,CASSPQTSNYGYTF
TRBD2,few,TRBV20-1,TRBJ2-3,TGCAGTGCTAGCCCCCCTAGCGGACCTAGCACAGATACGCAGTATTTT,CSASPPSGPSTDTQYF
NA,few,TRBV24-1,TRBJ2-5,TGTGCCACCAGTGACTACACGAGTCAAGAGACCCAGTACTTC,CATSDYTSQETQYF
NA,few,TRBV4-3,TRBJ2-1,TGCGCCAGCAGCCAAGGACTAGAGCCGGAGTGGGAGCAGTTCTTC,CASSQGLEPEWEQFF
NA,few,TRBV10-3,TRBJ1-1,TGTGCCATCAGTGAACGGGAGGGGACTGAAGCTTTCTTT,CAISEREGTEAFF
TRBD2,NA,TRBV27,TRBJ2-7,TGTGCCAGCAGTTTCCAGCGGGAGGGTTACGAGCAGTACTTC,CASSFQREGYEQYF
TRBD1,NA,TRBV7-9,TRBJ1-2,TGTGCCAGCAGCTCCGACAGGGGGCCTCCTCTATGGGGCTACACCTTC,CASSSDRGPPLWGYTF
NA,NA,TRBV6-5,TRBJ1-4,TGTGCCAGCAGTTACTCGAACGAGGGCAATGAAAAACTGTTTTTT,CASSYSNEGNEKLFF
NA,few,TRBV29-1,TRBJ1-2,TGCAGCGCCTTAGAGGCCCTCTATGGCTACACCTTC,CSALEALYGYTF
NA,few,TRBV18,TRBJ1-2,TGTGCCAGCTCCGGAGGTAGCGTATATGGCTACACCTTC,CASSGGSVYGYTF
TRBD1,few,TRBV27,TRBJ1-4,TGTGCCAGCAGTTTATTACAGGGGCGAAATGAAAAACTGTTTTTT,CASSLLQGRNEKLFF
TRBD1,once,TRBV10-3,TRBJ1-5,TGTGCCATCAGTGAGTCGACAGGGAGGGATCAGCCCCAGCATTTT,CAISESTGRDQPQHF
TRBD1,NA,TRBV9,TRBJ2-3,TGTGCCAGCAACTCCGGGACAGCCACAGATACGCAGTATTTT,CASNSGTATDTQYF
NA,NA,TRBV29-1,TRBJ2-4,TGCAGCGTTGTTGGGGAAGCCAAAAACATTCAGTACTTC,CSVVGEAKNIQYF
TRBD2,NA,TRBV4-2,TRBJ2-1,TGTGCCAGCAGCCAAGGGACTAGCGGGAGGTACAATGAGCAGTTCTTC,CASSQGTSGRYNEQFF
TRBD1,NA,TRBV27,TRBJ2-5,TGTGCCAGCAGTCCCCTCCGGGACAGCTTCCAAGAGACCCAGTACTTC,CASSPLRDSFQETQYF
NA,few,TRBV7-2,TRBJ2-3,TGTGCCAGCAGCTTATTCCCGACAAGCACAGATACGCAGTATTTT,CASSLFPTSTDTQYF
NA,NA,TRBV6-5,TRBJ2-1,TGTGCCAGCAGTCCTTTTACCACGGCACTTAATGAGCAGTTCTTC,CASSPFTTALNEQFF
TRBD1,few,TRBV27,TRBJ1-2,TGTGCCAGCAGTTCCCTCGGGACAGGGGGCGCTTATGGCTACACCTTC,CASSSLGTGGAYGYTF
TRBD2,NA,TRBV12-3/TRBV12-4,TRBJ2-7,TGTGCCAGCAGCTTAGGGCAGGGGCATCCTAGCGGGAGTGAAGGCGAGCAGTACTTC,CASSLGQGHPSGSEGEQYF
TRBD2,NA,TRBV2,TRBJ2-7,TGTGCCAGCAGGGCTGGGACTAGCGGACTCTACGAGCAGTACTTC,CASRAGTSGLYEQYF
NA,NA,TRBV11-1,TRBJ2-3,TGTGCCAGCAGACCGCGCTGGAAGGATACGCAGTATTTT,CASRPRWKDTQYF
NA,NA,TRBV6-2/TRBV6-3,TRBJ1-4,TGTGCCAGCAGTACGAGAATGGCGGGAACCGAAAAACTGTTTTTT,CASSTRMAGTEKLFF
NA,NA,TRBV20-1,TRBJ2-7,TGCAGTGCTAGAGGGGATGGTGGGAGACCCTCCTACGAGCAGTACTTC,CSARGDGGRPSYEQYF
NA,NA,TRBV5-1,TRBJ2-4,TGCGCCAGCAGCTGGAGGGGCGGCGCGCAGTACTTC,CASSWRGGAQYF
NA,NA,TRBV7-4,TRBJ2-7,TGTGCCAGCAGCCCGCCGGAATGGACATCCTACGAGCAGTACTTC,CASSPPEWTSYEQYF
TRBD2,many,TRBV2,TRBJ2-5,TGTGCCAGCTCCGGCGCGGGGGGCCAAGAGACCCAGTACTTC,CASSGAGGQETQYF
NA,NA,TRBV7-2,TRBJ1-5,TGTGCCAGCAGCTTAGTCCAGGGATGGAGGGGCAATCAGTCCCAGCATTTT,CASSLVQGWRGNQSQHF
NA,few,TRBV20-1,TRBJ2-7,TGCAGTGCCGGTCGGGACGGCTACGAGCAGTACTTC,CSAGRDGYEQYF
NA,few,TRBV30,TRBJ2-7,TGTGCCTGGAGTGCTTTAGACAGCCTCTACGAGCAGTACTTC,CAWSALDSLYEQYF
TRBD2,NA,TRBV25-1,TRBJ2-7,TGTGCCAGCATCGCGGGAGGGCCAGGATACGAGCAGTACTTC,CASIAGGPGYEQYF
TRBD2,NA,TRBV20-1,TRBJ2-5,TGCAGTGCTAGTTTTCTAGCGGGCCAAGAGACCCAGTACTTC,CSASFLAGQETQYF
NA,NA,TRBV20-1,TRBJ1-1,TGCAGTGCTAAACAGACCTACACTGAAGCTTTCTTT,CSAKQTYTEAFF
TRBD2,NA,TRBV20-1,TRBJ2-7,TGCAGTGCCCTCCCACTAGCGGGAGACTACGAGCAGTACTTC,CSALPLAGDYEQYF
NA,NA,TRBV6-6,TRBJ2-7,TGTGCCAGCAGTTACTCGATAGGAGGGGGAGGGCCCTACGAGCAGTACTTC,CASSYSIGGGGPYEQYF
NA,NA,TRBV7-8,TRBJ2-5,TGTGCCAGCAGCCCTAGCCGGGTCTCTGGGCAAGAGACCCAGTACTTC,CASSPSRVSGQETQYF
NA,NA,TRBV27,TRBJ1-2,TGTGCCAGCAGTTTATCCAAGACAGGATTCTATGGCTACACCTTC,CASSLSKTGFYGYTF
NA,NA,TRBV12-3/TRBV12-4,TRBJ1-5,TGTGCCAGCAGTTTATCATGGAGGGACAATCAGCCCCAGCATTTT,CASSLSWRDNQPQHF
TRBD1,NA,TRBV6-2/TRBV6-3,TRBJ2-1,TGTGCCAGCAGTTACTACCGGGACAGAAACAATGAGCAGTTCTTC,CASSYYRDRNNEQFF
TRBD1,NA,TRBV12-3/TRBV12-4,TRBJ2-7,TGTGCCAGCAGTTTTCGGTTAGAGGGACAGACAGGGGAAGAGCAGTACTTC,CASSFRLEGQTGEEQYF
NA,NA,TRBV20-1,TRBJ2-5,TGCAGTGCTAGCCCGGGGGCAGAGACCCAGTACTTC,CSASPGAETQYF
TRBD1,NA,TRBV6-1,TRBJ2-7,TGTGCCAGCATCCCGGGACAGGCAGGAGAGCAGTACTTC,CASIPGQAGEQYF
TRBD2,few,TRBV20-1,TRBJ2-1,TGCAGTGTTAGAGTAATAAGCGGGGGCTCCTACAATGAGCAGTTCTTC,CSVRVISGGSYNEQFF
NA,NA,TRBV6-2/TRBV6-3,TRBJ1-1,TGTGCCAGCAGTTACCTTGGGAGCGTGGGGACTGAAGCTTTCTTT,CASSYLGSVGTEAFF
TRBD2,few,TRBV27,TRBJ2-7,TGTGCCAGCAGTCAGCGACTTGCAGCGGGAGTCTACGAGCAGTACTTC,CASSQRLAAGVYEQYF
TRBD2,NA,TRBV27,TRBJ2-1,TGTGCCAGCAGTTGGCAGACGGGAGGGAATGAGCAGTTCTTC,CASSWQTGGNEQFF